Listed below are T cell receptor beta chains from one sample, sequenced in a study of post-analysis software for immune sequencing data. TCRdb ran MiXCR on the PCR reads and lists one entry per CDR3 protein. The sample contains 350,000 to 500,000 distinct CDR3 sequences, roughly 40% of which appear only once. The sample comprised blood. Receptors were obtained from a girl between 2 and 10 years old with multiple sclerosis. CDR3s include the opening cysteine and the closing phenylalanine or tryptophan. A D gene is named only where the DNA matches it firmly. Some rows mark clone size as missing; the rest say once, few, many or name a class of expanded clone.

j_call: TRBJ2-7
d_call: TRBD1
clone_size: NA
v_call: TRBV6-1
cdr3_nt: TGTGCCAGCAGTCGACAGGGGAGCGGCTACGAGCAGTACTTC
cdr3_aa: CASSRQGSGYEQYF

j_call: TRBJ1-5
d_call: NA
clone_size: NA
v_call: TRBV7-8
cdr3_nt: TGTGCCAGCAGCTCAGGTCGGGGGCTTGGCAATCAGCCCCAGCATTTT
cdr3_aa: CASSSGRGLGNQPQHF

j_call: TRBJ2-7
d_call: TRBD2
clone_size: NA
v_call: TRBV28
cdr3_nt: TGTGCCAGCAGTGATATGGCGGGAGCCTCCTACGAGCAGTACTTC
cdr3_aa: CASSDMAGASYEQYF

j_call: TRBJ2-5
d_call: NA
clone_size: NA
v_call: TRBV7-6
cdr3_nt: TGTGCCAGCAGTGAACGGACTATCTTAGAGACCCAGTACTTC
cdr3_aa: CASSERTILETQYF

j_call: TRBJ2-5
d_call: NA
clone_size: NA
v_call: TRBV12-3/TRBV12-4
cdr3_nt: TGTGCCAGCAGTTTGAATGGGGGCCAAGAGACCCAGTACTTC
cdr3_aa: CASSLNGGQETQYF

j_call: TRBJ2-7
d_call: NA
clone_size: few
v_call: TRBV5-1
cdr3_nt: TGCGCCAGCAGCAGTCCAGCGGGCCCCGACTACGAGCAGTACTTC
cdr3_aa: CASSSPAGPDYEQYF

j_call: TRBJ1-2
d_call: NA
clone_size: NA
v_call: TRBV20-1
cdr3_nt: TGCAGTGCTAGGGAACCTGCCAGTGGGGGCTACACCTTC
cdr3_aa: CSAREPASGGYTF

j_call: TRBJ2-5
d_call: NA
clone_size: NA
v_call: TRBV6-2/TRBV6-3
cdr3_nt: TGTGCCAGCAGTAGACGCGGACTACCCAACCAAGAGACCCAGTACTTC
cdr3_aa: CASSRRGLPNQETQYF

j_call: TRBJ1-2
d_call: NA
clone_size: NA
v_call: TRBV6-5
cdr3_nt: TGTGCCAGCCGAGGGGCCAGGGCCCTAGGCTACACCTTC
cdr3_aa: CASRGARALGYTF

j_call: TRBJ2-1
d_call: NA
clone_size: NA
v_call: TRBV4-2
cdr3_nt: TGTGCCAGCAGCCAAGAACTAGGAGTTCCGAGTATCTCCTACAATGAGCAGTTCTTC
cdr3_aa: CASSQELGVPSISYNEQFF

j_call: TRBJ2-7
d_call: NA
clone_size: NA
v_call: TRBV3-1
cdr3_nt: TGTGCCAGCGGCAGGTGGGACGGCTACTACGAGCAGTACTTC
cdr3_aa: CASGRWDGYYEQYF

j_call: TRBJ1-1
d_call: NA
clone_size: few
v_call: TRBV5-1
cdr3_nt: TGCGCCAGCAGCTTGGATCCGGGACTTAGTGTTACTGAAGCTTTCTTT
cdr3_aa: CASSLDPGLSVTEAFF

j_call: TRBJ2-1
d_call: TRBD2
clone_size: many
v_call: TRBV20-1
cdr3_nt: TGCAGTGCCCGGGGGACTAGCGGATACAATGAGCAGTTCTTC
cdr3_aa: CSARGTSGYNEQFF

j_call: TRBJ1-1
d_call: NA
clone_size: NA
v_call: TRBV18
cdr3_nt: TGTGCCAGCTCACCCTACGAGGGAGGCGACACTGAAGCTTTCTTT
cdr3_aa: CASSPYEGGDTEAFF

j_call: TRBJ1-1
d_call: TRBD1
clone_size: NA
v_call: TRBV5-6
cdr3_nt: TGTGCCAGCAGGGGACAGGGGGGTGGTAACAGTGAAGCTTTCTTT
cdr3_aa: CASRGQGGGNSEAFF

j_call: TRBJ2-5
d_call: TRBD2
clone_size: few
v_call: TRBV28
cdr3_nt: TGTGCCAGCAGACGGGGGAGGGAAGACAAGACCCAGTACTTC
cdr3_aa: CASRRGREDKTQYF

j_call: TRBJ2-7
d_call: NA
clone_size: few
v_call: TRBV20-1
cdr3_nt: TGCAGTGCTAGAGATCGGCCCACAGATCCAGGACACAAATACGAGCAGTACTTC
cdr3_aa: CSARDRPTDPGHKYEQYF

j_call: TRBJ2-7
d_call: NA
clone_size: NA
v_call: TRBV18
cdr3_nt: TGTGCCAGCTCACCACCTGGGAGAACCTACGAGCAGTACTTC
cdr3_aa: CASSPPGRTYEQYF

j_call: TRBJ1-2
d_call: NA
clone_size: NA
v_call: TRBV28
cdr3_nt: TGTGCCTTAAAAGAGGGGGTGGGCTATGGCTACACCTTC
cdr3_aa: CALKEGVGYGYTF

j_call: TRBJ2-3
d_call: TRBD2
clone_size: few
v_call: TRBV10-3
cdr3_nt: TGTGCCATCAGTGAGTCGAGCGGGAGCGGAGATACGCAGTATTTT
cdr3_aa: CAISESSGSGDTQYF

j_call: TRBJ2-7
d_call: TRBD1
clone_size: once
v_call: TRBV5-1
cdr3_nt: TGCGCCAGCAGCTTTGATCCGGGACAGATGATCTACGAGCAGTACTTC
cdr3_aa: CASSFDPGQMIYEQYF

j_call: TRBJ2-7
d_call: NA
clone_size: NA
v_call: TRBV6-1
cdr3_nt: TGTGCCAGCAATCAAATAGCGCAGTACTTC
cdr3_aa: CASNQIAQYF

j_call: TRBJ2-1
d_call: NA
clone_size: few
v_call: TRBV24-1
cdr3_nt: TGTGCCACGAGAGACCTTCAAGGCAATGAGCAGTTCTTC
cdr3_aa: CATRDLQGNEQFF

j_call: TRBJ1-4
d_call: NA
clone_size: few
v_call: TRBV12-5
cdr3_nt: TGTGCTAGTGGTTTGGGAACGGCTACAGGGAGTCCTAATGAAAAACTGTTTTTT
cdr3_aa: CASGLGTATGSPNEKLFF

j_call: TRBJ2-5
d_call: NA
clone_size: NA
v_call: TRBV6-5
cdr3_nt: TGTGCCAGCAGCCCTAACGCGGAGACCCAGTACTTC
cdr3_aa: CASSPNAETQYF

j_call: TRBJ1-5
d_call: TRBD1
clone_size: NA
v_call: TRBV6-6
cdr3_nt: TGTGCCAGCTGGGACAGTAGCAATCAGCCCCAGCATTTT
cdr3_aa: CASWDSSNQPQHF

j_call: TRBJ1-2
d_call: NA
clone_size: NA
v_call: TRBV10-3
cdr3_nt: TGTGCCATCAGTGAGGTCGAGGGCGGGTACCATGGCTACACCTTC
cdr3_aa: CAISEVEGGYHGYTF

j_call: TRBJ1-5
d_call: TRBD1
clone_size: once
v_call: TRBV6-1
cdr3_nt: TGTGCCAGCAGCCCTGGGGACAGGATAAATCAGCCCCAGCATTTT
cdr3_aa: CASSPGDRINQPQHF

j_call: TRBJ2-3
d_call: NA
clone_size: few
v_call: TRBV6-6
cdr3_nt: TGTGCCAGCAGTTACACAGAGAACACAGATACGCAGTATTTT
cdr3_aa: CASSYTENTDTQYF

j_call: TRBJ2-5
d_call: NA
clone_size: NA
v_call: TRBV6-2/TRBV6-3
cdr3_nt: TGTGCCAGCAGTTACGTTAAAGAGACCCAGTACTTC
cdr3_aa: CASSYVKETQYF

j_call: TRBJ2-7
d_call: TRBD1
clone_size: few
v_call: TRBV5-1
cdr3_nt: TGCGCCAGCAGCTTGCCTGGGACAGTCACCTACGAGCAGTACTTC
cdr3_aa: CASSLPGTVTYEQYF

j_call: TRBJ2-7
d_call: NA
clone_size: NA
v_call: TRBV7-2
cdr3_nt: TGTGCCAGCAGCTTAGCTGTAGCGTCCTACGAGCAGTACTTC
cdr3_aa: CASSLAVASYEQYF

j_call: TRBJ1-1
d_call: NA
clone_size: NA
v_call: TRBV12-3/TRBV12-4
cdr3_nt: TGTGCCAGCAGTCTCCCGGGGGAAGCTTTCTTT
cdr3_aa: CASSLPGEAFF

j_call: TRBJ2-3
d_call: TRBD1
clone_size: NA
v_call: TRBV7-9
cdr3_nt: TGTGCCAGCAGCTCCCTAAACCTCCGGGACAGTCTTTTGGGAGATACGCAGTATTTT
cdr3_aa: CASSSLNLRDSLLGDTQYF

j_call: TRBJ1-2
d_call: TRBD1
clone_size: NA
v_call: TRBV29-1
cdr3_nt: TGCAGCGTTGGGACAGGGGTTAACTATGGCTACACCTTC
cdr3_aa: CSVGTGVNYGYTF

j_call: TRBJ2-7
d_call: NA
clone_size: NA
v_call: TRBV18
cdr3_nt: TGTGCCAGCTCACCAGAGGAAAGGGTGACCTACGAGCAGTACTTC
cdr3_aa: CASSPEERVTYEQYF

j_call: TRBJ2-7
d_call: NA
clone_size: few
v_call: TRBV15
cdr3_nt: TGTGCCACCAGCAGAGATGGACGCGAGCAGTACTTC
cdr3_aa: CATSRDGREQYF

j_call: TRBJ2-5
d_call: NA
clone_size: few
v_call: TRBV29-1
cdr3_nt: TGCAGCGTTAGCGTGACGAAAGAGACCCAGTACTTC
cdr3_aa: CSVSVTKETQYF

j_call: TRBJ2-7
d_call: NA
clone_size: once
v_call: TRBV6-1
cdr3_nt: TGTGCCAGCAACGACTCTCCATCGACCGACAGGCAATACGAGCAGTACTTC
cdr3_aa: CASNDSPSTDRQYEQYF

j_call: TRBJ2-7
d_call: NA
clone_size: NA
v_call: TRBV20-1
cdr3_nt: TGCAGTGCTTCTACCAGCCGAACCTCCTACGAGCAGTACTTC
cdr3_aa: CSASTSRTSYEQYF

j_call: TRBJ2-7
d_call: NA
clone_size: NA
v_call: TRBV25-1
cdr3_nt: TGTGCCAGCAGTGATTTCCTCGGGGATCTCTACGAGCAGTACTTC
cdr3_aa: CASSDFLGDLYEQYF

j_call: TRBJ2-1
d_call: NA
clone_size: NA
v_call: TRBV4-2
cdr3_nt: TGTGCCAGCAGCCAAGATGCGGGTTCCTACAATGAGCAGTTCTTC
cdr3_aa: CASSQDAGSYNEQFF

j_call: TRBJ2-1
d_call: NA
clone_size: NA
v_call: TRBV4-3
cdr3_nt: TGCGCCAGCAGCCAAGACAGACTAGGGCTGGACAATGAGCAGTTCTTC
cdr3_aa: CASSQDRLGLDNEQFF

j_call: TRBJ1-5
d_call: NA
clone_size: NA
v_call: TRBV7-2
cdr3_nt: TGTGCCAGCAGCTTAGGCAGGGCAGGAAATCAGCCCCAGCATTTT
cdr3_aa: CASSLGRAGNQPQHF

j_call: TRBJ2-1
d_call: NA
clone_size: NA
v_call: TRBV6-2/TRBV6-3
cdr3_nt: TGTGCCAGCAGTTACTTTTTCAATGAGCAGTTCTTC
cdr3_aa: CASSYFFNEQFF

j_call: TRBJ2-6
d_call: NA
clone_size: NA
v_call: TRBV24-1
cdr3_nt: TGTGCCACCAGTGATCCCCAGGGAGATGGTTCTGGGGCCAACGTCCTGACTTTC
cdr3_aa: CATSDPQGDGSGANVLTF

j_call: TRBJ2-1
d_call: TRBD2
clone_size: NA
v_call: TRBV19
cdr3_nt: TGTGCCATCCAAGAGCGGGGGGGCCGCAATGAGCAGTTCTTC
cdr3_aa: CAIQERGGRNEQFF

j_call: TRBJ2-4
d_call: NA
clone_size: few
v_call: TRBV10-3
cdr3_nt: TGTGCCATCAGTCCACAGGGTGCCGAAAACATTCAGTACTTC
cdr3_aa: CAISPQGAENIQYF

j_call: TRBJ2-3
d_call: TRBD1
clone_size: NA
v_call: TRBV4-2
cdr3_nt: TGTGCCAGCAGCCAACAAACAGGGGGCGGCTTAGCGGCAGATACGCAGTATTTT
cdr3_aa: CASSQQTGGGLAADTQYF

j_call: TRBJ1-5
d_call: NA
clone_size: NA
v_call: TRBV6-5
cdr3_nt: TGTGCCAGCAGTTATAGGATGAATCAGCCCCAGCATTTT
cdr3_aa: CASSYRMNQPQHF

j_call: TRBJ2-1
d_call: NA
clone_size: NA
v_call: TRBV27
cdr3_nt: TGTGCCAGCAAGAAGGGGACTCTTTCCTACAATGAGCAGTTCTTC
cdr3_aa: CASKKGTLSYNEQFF

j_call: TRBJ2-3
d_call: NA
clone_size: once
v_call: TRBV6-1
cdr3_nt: TGTGCCAGCAGTGAATCCCGACGGGGGAGCACAGATACGCAGTATTTT
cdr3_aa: CASSESRRGSTDTQYF

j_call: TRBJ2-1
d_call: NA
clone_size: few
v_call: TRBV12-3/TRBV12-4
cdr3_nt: TGTGCCAGCAATACCCAGGGGGGGTACAATGAGCAGTTCTTC
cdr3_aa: CASNTQGGYNEQFF

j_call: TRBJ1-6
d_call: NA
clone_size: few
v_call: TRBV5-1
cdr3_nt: TGCGCCAGCAGCTTCGAGACGGGCTTCTCACCCCTCCACTTT
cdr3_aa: CASSFETGFSPLHF

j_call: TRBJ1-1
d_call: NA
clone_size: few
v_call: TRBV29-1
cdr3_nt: TGCAGCGTTGAAGGTCGGGGAGGGAGCACTGAAGCTTTCTTT
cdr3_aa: CSVEGRGGSTEAFF

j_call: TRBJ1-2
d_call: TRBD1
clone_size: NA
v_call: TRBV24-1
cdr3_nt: TGTGCCACCAGTGACCTCGGACAGGACTATGGCTACACCTTC
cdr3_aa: CATSDLGQDYGYTF

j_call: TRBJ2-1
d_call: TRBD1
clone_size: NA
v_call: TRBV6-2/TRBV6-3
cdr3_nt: TGTGCCAGCAGTTCCCGAAGGGGGCGTTGGAATGAGCAGTTCTTC
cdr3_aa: CASSSRRGRWNEQFF

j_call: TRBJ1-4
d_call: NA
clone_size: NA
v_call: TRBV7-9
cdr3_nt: TGTGCCAGCAGCTTGACACAGGGAAATGAAAAACTGTTTTTT
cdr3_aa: CASSLTQGNEKLFF

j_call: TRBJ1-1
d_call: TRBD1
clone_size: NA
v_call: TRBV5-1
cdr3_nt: TGCGCCAGCAGCTCGACAGGGGACGACACTGAAGCTTTCTTT
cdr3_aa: CASSSTGDDTEAFF

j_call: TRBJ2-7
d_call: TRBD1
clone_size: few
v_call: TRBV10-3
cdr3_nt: TGTGCCATCAGTGAATGGGGACAGGGGTTCCGTTACGAGCAGTACTTC
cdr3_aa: CAISEWGQGFRYEQYF